Listed below are T cell receptor beta chains from one sample, sequenced in a study of tumor-infiltrating lymphocytes in primary liver carcinoma. TCRdb redid the calling of the multiplex PCR reads with MiXCR, one entry per CDR3 protein. The sample includes about 78,000 distinct CDR3 sequences, approximately 70% of them seen just once. Input material: liver tumor tissue from sampling region 4. These receptors came from a man in his forties with primary liver carcinoma and hepatitis B virus infection. Each CDR3 is given with its conserved first and last residue. The order of the fields is J gene, clone size, D gene, V gene, CDR3 protein, CDR3 DNA. D genes are given only for firm matches. Clone size appears in some rows only: once, few, many, or a class for an expanded clone.

>TRBJ2-6|.|.|TRBV11-2
CASSMGGERGISLSGANVLTF
TGTGCCAGCAGCATGGGGGGAGAAAGGGGCATTTCCCTCTCTGGAGCCAACGTCCTGACTTTC
>TRBJ2-5|many|TRBD1|TRBV12-3/TRBV12-4
CASRGQPGETQYF
TGTGCCAGCAGGGGACAGCCAGGAGAGACCCAGTACTTC
>TRBJ2-1|.|TRBD1|TRBV11-2
CASILTHGQGYRGEQFF
TGTGCCAGCATCTTAACCCACGGACAGGGGTACAGGGGTGAGCAGTTCTTC
>TRBJ1-6|many|TRBD1|TRBV6-5
CASSIGQGYRSPLHF
TGTGCCAGCAGTATCGGACAGGGCTATCGGTCACCCCTCCACTTT
>TRBJ1-5|many|.|TRBV28
CASSLAVKQPQHF
TGTGCCAGCAGTTTGGCCGTCAAACAGCCCCAGCATTTT
>TRBJ2-2|.|TRBD2|TRBV11-2
CASSLSVGLAVSPAGELFF
TGTGCCAGCAGCTTATCCGTTGGACTAGCGGTCTCCCCGGCCGGGGAGCTGTTTTTT
>TRBJ1-3|.|.|TRBV11-2
CASSPQGGGTTYF
TGCGCCAGCAGCCCCCAGGGTGGGGGCACCACATATTTT
>TRBJ2-2|.|.|TRBV7-2
CASSLAANTGELFF
TGTGCCAGCAGCTTGGCGGCGAACACCGGGGAGCTGTTTTTT
>TRBJ2-1|.|.|TRBV6-5
CASSYSRGDGSCNEQFF
TGTGCCAGCAGTTACTCGCGGGGAGACGGCTCCTGCAATGAGCAGTTCTTC
>TRBJ1-3|few|.|TRBV15
CATSRAGGTFSGNTIYF
TGTGCCACCAGCAGAGCGGGAGGGACCTTCTCTGGAAACACCATATATTTT
>TRBJ2-2|few|.|TRBV18
CASSMTNTGELFF
TGTGCCAGCTCAATGACGAACACCGGGGAGCTGTTTTTT
>TRBJ2-7|.|.|TRBV6-6
CASSPRTQARKQYF
TGTGCCAGCAGCCCTAGGACCCAGGCCCGGAAGCAGTACTTC
>TRBJ2-7|.|.|TRBV11-1
CASGLATYEQYF
TGTGCCAGCGGCCTAGCCACGTACGAGCAATACTTC
>TRBJ1-2|few|TRBD1|TRBV27
CASSFDRDYGYTF
TGTGCCAGCAGTTTCGACAGGGATTATGGCTACACCTTC
>TRBJ2-1|.|TRBD2|TRBV6-2/TRBV6-3
CASSELAPDSNEQFF
TGTGCCAGCAGTGAACTAGCGCCTGATAGCAATGAGCAGTTCTTC
>TRBJ2-7|many|.|TRBV7-9
CASSLGRTEGEQYF
TGTGCCAGCAGCTTAGGTCGGACAGAAGGGGAGCAGTACTTC
>TRBJ2-5|medium-sized|.|TRBV11-2
CASSLMGDTQYF
TGTGCCAGCAGCTTAATGGGAGACACCCAGTACTTC
>TRBJ2-5|.|TRBD1|TRBV11-2
CASSFLGQGRETQYF
TGTGCCAGCAGCTTCCTCGGACAGGGGAGAGAGACCCAATACTTC
>TRBJ2-1|.|.|TRBV5-4
CASTSRTGATHNEQFF
TGTGCCAGCACTTCTCGGACGGGGGCTACCCACAATGAGCAGTTCTTC
>TRBJ2-7|.|TRBD2|TRBV4-2
CANSQESGEGYEQYF
TGTGCCAATAGCCAAGAAAGCGGGGAGGGATACGAGCAGTACTTC
>TRBJ1-2|many|TRBD1|TRBV6-5
CASSLRYPGGTFYGYTF
TGTGCCAGCAGTCTTCGCTATCCAGGGGGTACATTCTATGGCTACACCTTC
>TRBJ1-2|many|.|TRBV4-1
CASSQDHQEAYYGYTF
TGCGCCAGCAGCCAAGATCACCAGGAAGCTTACTATGGCTACACCTTC
>TRBJ2-2|many|.|TRBV10-3
CATRGDTAGELFF
TGTGCCACCCGGGGAGACACCGCCGGGGAGCTGTTTTTT
>TRBJ2-2|.|TRBD2|TRBV12-3/TRBV12-4
CASSTPILAGETGELFF
TGTGCCAGCAGCACCCCTATACTAGCGGGAGAAACCGGGGAGCTGTTTTTT
>TRBJ2-2|.|TRBD2|TRBV7-8
CASSDGLAGTGELVF
TGTGCCAGCAGCGACGGACTAGCGGGTACCGGGGAGCTGGTATTT
>TRBJ2-2|.|.|TRBV6-2/TRBV6-3
CASSARGGTWELFF
TGCGCCAGCAGTGCCAGGGGAGGGACCTGGGAGCTGTTTTTT
>TRBJ2-3|.|TRBD2|TRBV6-5
CASSSGTSGRGVDTQYF
TGTGCCAGCAGCTCCGGGACTAGCGGGAGGGGGGTAGATACGCAGTATTTT
>TRBJ2-3|.|.|TRBV10-3
CIISEDSVGDTQYF
TGTATCATCAGTGAGGATAGCGTGGGGGATACGCAGTATTTT
>TRBJ2-3|once|.|TRBV5-6
CASSRRAGRALGTQYF
TGTGCCAGCAGCCGGAGGGCAGGGAGAGCCTTAGGTACGCAGTATTTT
>TRBJ2-7|many|.|TRBV13
CASSMLKNEQYF
TGTGCCAGCAGCATGCTGAAGAATGAGCAGTACTTC
>TRBJ2-1|.|.|TRBV11-1
CTSSPGLSDRYNEQFF
TGTACCAGCAGCCCGGGACTCTCGGACAGGTACAATGAGCAGTTCTTT
>TRBJ2-5|many|TRBD1|TRBV6-5
CASSYSFFSQGEETQYF
TGTGCCAGCAGTTACTCGTTTTTTAGTCAGGGGGAAGAGACCCAGTACTTC
>TRBJ2-3|.|.|TRBV14
CASSQDIYGLRGTDTRYF
TGTGCCAGCAGCCAAGACATATACGGCCTCAGGGGCACAGATACGCGGTATTTT
>TRBJ2-1|many|.|TRBV13
CASSFTGIPYNEQFF
TGTGCCAGCAGCTTTACAGGGATCCCCTACAATGAGCAGTTCTTC
>TRBJ2-1|.|TRBD2|TRBV10-3
CAICGVPGLVGEQFF
TGTGCCATCTGCGGAGTCCCGGGACTAGTCGGTGAGCAGTTCTTC
>TRBJ2-5|.|.|TRBV6-5
CASTPWSSGGYQETQYF
TGTGCCAGCACTCCCTGGTCTTCGGGGGGCTACCAAGAGACACAGTACTTC
>TRBJ2-5|many|.|TRBV5-1
CASSPAPLGGETQYF
TGCGCCAGCAGCCCGGCACCCCTAGGAGGAGAGACCCAGTACTTC
>TRBJ1-1|.|TRBD1|TRBV4-1
CASSQVTGGEGIAFF
TGTGCCAGCAGCCAAGTAACAGGGGGCGAAGGGATCGCTTTCTTT
>TRBJ1-6|few|.|TRBV9
CASSVEGFSPLHF
TGTGCCAGCAGCGTCGAGGGGTTTTCACCCCTCCACTTT
>TRBJ2-3|.|.|TRBV7-9
CASNISREEETQYF
TGTGCCAGCAACATTAGCAGGGAAGAGGAAACGCAGTATTTT
>TRBJ2-7|many|TRBD2|TRBV5-4
CASSTGTSRDYEQYF
TGTGCCAGCAGCACCGGGACTAGCAGAGACTACGAGCAGTACTTC
>TRBJ2-3|.|.|TRBV11-3
CASNWGETDTHYF
TGTGCCAGCAACTGGGGTGAGACAGATACGCATTATTTT
>TRBJ2-3|.|TRBD2|TRBV4-1
CASSQGAGTSGSGTYTQYF
TGCGCCAGCAGCCAAGGGGCTGGGACTAGCGGGAGTGGCACATATACGCAGTATTTT
>TRBJ2-7|.|TRBD2|TRBV20-1
CSASQAGYPYEQYF
TGCAGTGCTAGCCAAGCGGGATACCCCTACGAGCAGTACTTC
>TRBJ2-1|few|TRBD2|TRBV7-6
CASSAAQTSGSFEQFF
TGTGCCAGCAGCGCTGCCCAGACTAGCGGGAGTTTTGAGCAGTTCTTC
>TRBJ2-2|.|.|TRBV4-1
CASSQKVANTGELFF
TGCGCCAGCAGTCAAAAAGTTGCTAACACCGGGGAGCTGTTTTTT
>TRBJ2-7|.|.|TRBV6-5
CTSNYRDPRSYEQYF
TGTACCAGCAATTACCGGGACCCCAGATCCTACGAGCAGTACTTC